The 5 T cell receptor beta chains listed next were all sequenced from one sample in a study of shared clonotypes between healthy human individuals. The protocol was immunoSEQ multiplex PCR, while the TCRdb copy is restricted to in-frame clones and leaves out a portion. The sample includes some 2.1 million clones, approximately 92% of them seen just once. The naive CD8 subset, CD45RO-negative cells positively selected for CCR7, excluded terminally differentiated effector memory CD45RA+ cells. The source material was naive CD8+ T cells from PBMCs. These receptors were collected from a man between 18 and 29 years old in good health. Some clones in this sample may be carry-over from other donors' samples.

This chain connects TRBV5-6 to TRBJ2-7; D could derive from TRBD1 or TRBD2 (5 bases each). Between the trimmed V and J ends, which lost 5 bases and 3 bases, there was a span of 24 bases. Germline values: CDR1 SGHDT, CDR2 YYEEEE. CDR3 size: 17 residues. Here the CDR3 reads CASRLRSRDLTFYEQYF. The CDR3 DNA sequence: TGTGCCAGCAGGTTGAGATCCCGGGACCTTACTTTCTACGAGCAGTACTTC.

As DNA, the CDR3 is TGTGCCACCAGCAGAACCGGGGGCCTAAATCAGCCCCAGCATTTT. Translating it yields CATSRTGGLNQPQHF. The chain uses TRBV15 and TRBJ1-5, with D possibly TRBD1 on 6 matching bases. The ends were cut back, 2 bases at V and 4 bases at J, with 12 bases in the middle. CDR3 size: 15 residues. Germline V gives CDR1 LNHNV, CDR2 YYDKDF (reference sequence).

The chain couples TRBV4-2 to TRBJ2-1, with 10 bases lining up with TRBD2. The CDR3 covers 15 residues. With 3 bases clipped from V and 7 bases from J, the junction kept 6 bases outside the gene matches. The V gene's germline CDR1 is LGHNA and CDR2 YNFKEQ. CDR3 DNA sequence: TGTGCCAGCAGCCAGGCTAGCGGGAGTTTGAATGAGCAGTTCTTC. This codes for CASSQASGSLNEQFF.

The chain has TRBV2 and TRBJ2-7; TRBD2 matches 8 bases. V was clipped by 6 bases and J by 6 bases; unmatched bases: 13. Germline V gene sequence: CDR1 SNHLY, CDR2 FYNNEI. This CDR3 comprises 15 residues. CDR3 DNA sequence: TGTGCCAGCAGCGGACGCCGGGAGGGACTATCCGAGCAGTACTTC. It specifies CASSGRREGLSEQYF.

The V gene is TRBV7-8, the J gene TRBJ2-7; D ambiguous. Germline-derived CDR1 and CDR2 are SGHVS and FQNEAQ. V lost 5 bases, J lost 4 bases, and 6 bases lay in between. CDR3 length: 11 amino acids. The CDR3: CASSASYEQYF. The DNA of the CDR3 is TGTGCCAGCAGCGCCTCATACGAGCAGTACTTC. Full variable domain (outside the CDR3, taken from reference TRBV7-8 and TRBJ2-7): GAGVSQSPRYKVAKRGQDVALRCDPISGHVSLFWYQQALGQGPEFLTYFQNEAQLDKSGLPSDRFFAERPEGSVSTLKIQRTQQEDSAVYLCASSASYEQYFGPGTRLTVT.